A selection of T cell receptor beta chains follows, all from one sample in a study of regulatory T cells in long-lasting Graves disease. MiXCR, run by TCRdb on the multiplex PCR reads, gives a single entry per CDR3 protein. The sample has 400,000 to 500,000 distinct CDR3 sequences; under 25% are singletons. The material was peripheral blood mononuclear cells (PBMCs), obtained when the disease was refractory, from a patient treated with antithyroid drugs. The receptors were gathered from a female donor with Graves disease. Each CDR3 is given with its conserved first and last residue. The D gene is left open where the match is weak. Rows give clone size only sometimes, using once, few, many, or a class for an expanded clone.

cdr3_aa: CASGGTSGVGGQFF; cdr3_nt: TGTGCCAGCGGCGGGACTAGCGGGGTGGGGGGGCAGTTCTTC; clone_size: -; v_call: TRBV27; d_call: TRBD2; j_call: TRBJ2-1
cdr3_aa: CASSSRRELFF; cdr3_nt: TGTGCCAGCAGCTCACGGCGGGAGCTGTTTTTT; clone_size: -; v_call: TRBV28; d_call: -; j_call: TRBJ2-2
cdr3_aa: CSARALGLISYEQYF; cdr3_nt: TGCAGTGCTAGAGCATTAGGATTAATCTCCTACGAGCAGTACTTC; clone_size: many; v_call: TRBV20-1; d_call: -; j_call: TRBJ2-7
cdr3_aa: CSARVRELNTEAFF; cdr3_nt: TGCAGTGCTAGAGTTAGGGAGCTGAACACTGAAGCTTTCTTT; clone_size: few; v_call: TRBV20-1; d_call: -; j_call: TRBJ1-1
cdr3_aa: CSAPGQFNTGELFF; cdr3_nt: TGCAGTGCCCCGGGACAGTTTAACACCGGGGAGCTGTTTTTT; clone_size: many; v_call: TRBV20-1; d_call: TRBD1; j_call: TRBJ2-2
cdr3_aa: CASSDWASGHKTDTQYF; cdr3_nt: TGTGCCAGCAGTGACTGGGCTAGCGGGCATAAGACAGATACGCAGTATTTT; clone_size: few; v_call: TRBV6-1; d_call: TRBD2; j_call: TRBJ2-3
cdr3_aa: CSVQDSKNQPQHF; cdr3_nt: TGCAGCGTACAGGACAGTAAGAATCAGCCCCAGCATTTT; clone_size: -; v_call: TRBV29-1; d_call: -; j_call: TRBJ1-5
cdr3_aa: CASSRTGLATNEKLFF; cdr3_nt: TGCGCCAGCAGCCGGACAGGACTTGCAACTAATGAAAAACTGTTTTTT; clone_size: -; v_call: TRBV5-1; d_call: TRBD1; j_call: TRBJ1-4
cdr3_aa: CATSRVGRTQETQYF; cdr3_nt: TGTGCCACCAGCAGAGTGGGAAGGACTCAAGAGACCCAGTACTTC; clone_size: -; v_call: TRBV15; d_call: -; j_call: TRBJ2-5
cdr3_aa: CASSLSPSQYF; cdr3_nt: TGTGCCAGCAGCCTATCCCCGTCGCAGTATTTT; clone_size: -; v_call: TRBV11-2; d_call: -; j_call: TRBJ2-3
cdr3_aa: CASSQAGDVSYEQYF; cdr3_nt: TGTGCCAGCAGCCAAGCAGGGGACGTTTCCTACGAGCAGTACTTC; clone_size: few; v_call: TRBV3-1; d_call: -; j_call: TRBJ2-7
cdr3_aa: CASSPAGGLYEQYF; cdr3_nt: TGTGCCAGCAGCCCCGCTGGGGGCCTCTACGAGCAGTACTTC; clone_size: many; v_call: TRBV18; d_call: -; j_call: TRBJ2-7
cdr3_aa: CASTASYSNQPQHF; cdr3_nt: TGTGCCAGCACCGCCAGTTATAGCAATCAGCCCCAGCATTTT; clone_size: many; v_call: TRBV2; d_call: -; j_call: TRBJ1-5
cdr3_aa: CASSLIFSGANVLTF; cdr3_nt: TGTGCCAGCAGCTTGATATTCTCTGGGGCCAACGTCCTGACTTTC; clone_size: many; v_call: TRBV5-6; d_call: -; j_call: TRBJ2-6
cdr3_aa: CASSPPGTSGRAFYEQYF; cdr3_nt: TGTGCCAGCAGCCCGCCCGGGACTAGCGGGAGGGCCTTCTACGAGCAGTACTTC; clone_size: few; v_call: TRBV7-9; d_call: TRBD2; j_call: TRBJ2-7
cdr3_aa: CASSPSDSPQPLHF; cdr3_nt: TGTGCCAGCAGTCCATCAGACAGCCCGCAACCCCTCCACTTT; clone_size: few; v_call: TRBV6-1; d_call: -; j_call: TRBJ1-6
cdr3_aa: CASRLSINYEQYF; cdr3_nt: TGTGCCAGCAGGTTATCAATTAACTACGAGCAGTACTTC; clone_size: -; v_call: TRBV28; d_call: -; j_call: TRBJ2-7
cdr3_aa: CASSLDDRLETQYF; cdr3_nt: TGTGCCAGCAGCTTAGATGACAGGCTGGAGACCCAGTACTTC; clone_size: many; v_call: TRBV7-9; d_call: -; j_call: TRBJ2-5
cdr3_aa: CASSEDGGSYEQYF; cdr3_nt: TGTGCCAGCAGTGAAGACGGGGGTTCCTACGAGCAGTACTTC; clone_size: few; v_call: TRBV25-1; d_call: -; j_call: TRBJ2-7
cdr3_aa: CASSLHRLAKNIQYF; cdr3_nt: TGTGCCAGCAGTTTACATCGTCTAGCCAAAAACATTCAGTACTTC; clone_size: many; v_call: TRBV28; d_call: -; j_call: TRBJ2-4
cdr3_aa: CSVGDPRGRMNTEAFF; cdr3_nt: TGCAGCGTTGGAGACCCTCGGGGGCGAATGAACACTGAAGCTTTCTTT; clone_size: many; v_call: TRBV29-1; d_call: -; j_call: TRBJ1-1
cdr3_aa: CASSLTGVNSPLHF; cdr3_nt: TGTGCCAGCAGCCTGACAGGGGTTAATTCACCCCTCCACTTT; clone_size: many; v_call: TRBV28; d_call: TRBD1; j_call: TRBJ1-6
cdr3_aa: CASRAIQGSNQPQHF; cdr3_nt: TGTGCCAGCCGTGCAATACAGGGGAGCAATCAGCCCCAGCATTTT; clone_size: many; v_call: TRBV2; d_call: TRBD1; j_call: TRBJ1-5
cdr3_aa: CASSTDRGNQPQHF; cdr3_nt: TGTGCCAGCAGCACCGACAGGGGCAATCAGCCCCAGCATTTT; clone_size: few; v_call: TRBV7-8; d_call: TRBD1; j_call: TRBJ1-5
cdr3_aa: CASNPRDRDQPQHF; cdr3_nt: TGTGCCAGCAACCCCCGGGACAGAGATCAGCCCCAGCATTTT; clone_size: -; v_call: TRBV7-3; d_call: TRBD1; j_call: TRBJ1-5
cdr3_aa: CASSFLRTGGSYEQYF; cdr3_nt: TGTGCCAGCAGCTTCCTTCGGACAGGGGGTTCCTACGAGCAGTACTTC; clone_size: -; v_call: TRBV7-9; d_call: TRBD1; j_call: TRBJ2-7
cdr3_aa: CSARDDHTEAFF; cdr3_nt: TGCAGTGCTAGAGACGATCACACTGAAGCTTTCTTT; clone_size: few; v_call: TRBV20-1; d_call: -; j_call: TRBJ1-1
cdr3_aa: CSARARGDEQYF; cdr3_nt: TGCAGTGCCCGGGCCAGGGGCGACGAGCAGTACTTC; clone_size: few; v_call: TRBV20-1; d_call: -; j_call: TRBJ2-7
cdr3_aa: CASSPYTQTGTYEQYF; cdr3_nt: TGTGCCAGCAGTCCATATACTCAGACAGGGACCTACGAGCAGTACTTC; clone_size: -; v_call: TRBV27; d_call: TRBD1; j_call: TRBJ2-7
cdr3_aa: CASRRQHRDYSYEQYF; cdr3_nt: TGTGCCAGCAGACGCCAGCACCGGGACTACTCCTACGAGCAGTACTTC; clone_size: many; v_call: TRBV2; d_call: TRBD2; j_call: TRBJ2-7
cdr3_aa: CASSLEVGGKLFF; cdr3_nt: TGTGCCAGCAGCTTGGAGGTGGGCGGAAAACTGTTTTTT; clone_size: -; v_call: TRBV5-6; d_call: -; j_call: TRBJ1-4
cdr3_aa: CASSLGTLKNTGELFF; cdr3_nt: TGTGCCAGCAGCTTAGGGACCCTTAAGAACACCGGGGAGCTGTTTTTT; clone_size: few; v_call: TRBV7-9; d_call: -; j_call: TRBJ2-2
cdr3_aa: CASRTGGNTGELFF; cdr3_nt: TGTGCCAGCCGGACAGGGGGGAACACCGGGGAGCTGTTTTTT; clone_size: -; v_call: TRBV28; d_call: TRBD1; j_call: TRBJ2-2
cdr3_aa: CASSPLDRDGETQYF; cdr3_nt: TGCGCCAGCAGCCCCCTGGACAGGGACGGGGAGACCCAGTACTTC; clone_size: few; v_call: TRBV5-1; d_call: TRBD1; j_call: TRBJ2-5
cdr3_aa: CASSLGRVYEQYF; cdr3_nt: TGTGCCAGCAGTCTAGGACGAGTCTACGAGCAGTACTTC; clone_size: many; v_call: TRBV28; d_call: -; j_call: TRBJ2-7
cdr3_aa: CATADNPYGYAF; cdr3_nt: TGTGCCACCGCTGACAACCCCTATGGCTACGCCTTC; clone_size: -; v_call: TRBV19; d_call: -; j_call: TRBJ1-2
cdr3_aa: CASSYSGTGDYGYTF; cdr3_nt: TGTGCCAGCAGTTACTCAGGGACAGGCGATTATGGCTACACCTTC; clone_size: few; v_call: TRBV6-5; d_call: TRBD1; j_call: TRBJ1-2
cdr3_aa: CASSLEQHYEQYF; cdr3_nt: TGTGCCAGCAGCTTAGAGCAGCACTACGAGCAGTACTTC; clone_size: many; v_call: TRBV11-2; d_call: -; j_call: TRBJ2-7
cdr3_aa: CASSEALRQSNTGELFF; cdr3_nt: TGTGCCAGCAGTGAAGCGCTTCGACAGTCTAACACCGGGGAGCTGTTTTTT; clone_size: many; v_call: TRBV2; d_call: -; j_call: TRBJ2-2
cdr3_aa: CSATAGDSHSGNTIYF; cdr3_nt: TGCAGTGCTACCGCCGGGGACTCCCACTCTGGAAACACCATATATTTT; clone_size: few; v_call: TRBV20-1; d_call: -; j_call: TRBJ1-3
cdr3_aa: CASSYGTSGRRTGELFF; cdr3_nt: TGTGCCAGCAGTTACGGGACTAGCGGGCGACGGACCGGGGAGCTGTTTTTT; clone_size: -; v_call: TRBV6-2/TRBV6-3; d_call: TRBD2; j_call: TRBJ2-2
cdr3_aa: CASSETGPPYEQYF; cdr3_nt: TGTGCCAGCAGTGAGACAGGACCGCCCTACGAGCAGTACTTC; clone_size: many; v_call: TRBV6-1; d_call: -; j_call: TRBJ2-7
cdr3_aa: CASSSRDTGETQYF; cdr3_nt: TGTGCCAGCAGCTCTCGGGACACCGGAGAGACCCAGTACTTC; clone_size: few; v_call: TRBV14; d_call: -; j_call: TRBJ2-5
cdr3_aa: CASSFSLAGDTQYF; cdr3_nt: TGTGCCAGCAGTTTTTCCCTAGCGGGTGATACGCAGTATTTT; clone_size: -; v_call: TRBV28; d_call: TRBD2; j_call: TRBJ2-3
cdr3_aa: CASSEGGNEQFF; cdr3_nt: TGTGCCAGCAGTGAAGGGGGAAATGAGCAGTTCTTC; clone_size: -; v_call: TRBV2; d_call: -; j_call: TRBJ2-1
cdr3_aa: CASSGGEAPLHF; cdr3_nt: TGTGCCAGCAGCGGGGGCGAGGCACCCCTCCACTTT; clone_size: many; v_call: TRBV2; d_call: -; j_call: TRBJ1-6
cdr3_aa: CASTNGGNQPQHF; cdr3_nt: TGTGCCAGCACCAACGGGGGCAATCAGCCCCAGCATTTT; clone_size: many; v_call: TRBV12-3/TRBV12-4; d_call: -; j_call: TRBJ1-5
cdr3_aa: CASSPSQSSPLHF; cdr3_nt: TGTGCCAGCAGCCCTTCTCAGTCTTCACCCCTCCACTTT; clone_size: many; v_call: TRBV9; d_call: -; j_call: TRBJ1-6
cdr3_aa: CRVRDRSSYEQYF; cdr3_nt: TGCAGGGTGAGGGACCGTAGCTCCTACGAGCAGTACTTC; clone_size: -; v_call: TRBV20-1; d_call: -; j_call: TRBJ2-7
cdr3_aa: CASSLEPDSNQPQHF; cdr3_nt: TGCGCCAGCAGCTTGGAGCCGGATAGCAATCAGCCCCAGCATTTT; clone_size: many; v_call: TRBV5-1; d_call: -; j_call: TRBJ1-5
cdr3_aa: CASSYSMPSAYEQYF; cdr3_nt: TGTGCCAGCAGTTACTCGATGCCGTCAGCCTACGAGCAGTACTTC; clone_size: few; v_call: TRBV6-6; d_call: -; j_call: TRBJ2-7
cdr3_aa: CASRQGSGTRNIQYF; cdr3_nt: TGTGCCAGCAGACAAGGGAGCGGGACACGAAACATTCAGTACTTC; clone_size: many; v_call: TRBV6-1; d_call: -; j_call: TRBJ2-4
cdr3_aa: CASSFPSEEQFF; cdr3_nt: TGTGCCAGCAGTTTCCCCAGCGAAGAGCAGTTCTTC; clone_size: -; v_call: TRBV28; d_call: -; j_call: TRBJ2-1
cdr3_aa: CAWSVRRDEKLFF; cdr3_nt: TGTGCCTGGAGTGTACGTCGGGATGAAAAACTGTTTTTT; clone_size: many; v_call: TRBV30; d_call: -; j_call: TRBJ1-4
cdr3_aa: CASNRAGGVSYEQYF; cdr3_nt: TGTGCCAGCAACCGAGCGGGAGGAGTCTCCTACGAGCAGTACTTC; clone_size: many; v_call: TRBV28; d_call: TRBD2; j_call: TRBJ2-7
cdr3_aa: CAQTGTGGEKLFF; cdr3_nt: TGTGCCCAAACCGGGACAGGGGGCGAAAAACTGTTTTTT; clone_size: many; v_call: TRBV30; d_call: TRBD1; j_call: TRBJ1-4
cdr3_aa: CASRTSGSVEQYF; cdr3_nt: TGCGCCAGCAGGACTAGCGGGAGTGTCGAGCAGTACTTC; clone_size: -; v_call: TRBV5-1; d_call: TRBD2; j_call: TRBJ2-7